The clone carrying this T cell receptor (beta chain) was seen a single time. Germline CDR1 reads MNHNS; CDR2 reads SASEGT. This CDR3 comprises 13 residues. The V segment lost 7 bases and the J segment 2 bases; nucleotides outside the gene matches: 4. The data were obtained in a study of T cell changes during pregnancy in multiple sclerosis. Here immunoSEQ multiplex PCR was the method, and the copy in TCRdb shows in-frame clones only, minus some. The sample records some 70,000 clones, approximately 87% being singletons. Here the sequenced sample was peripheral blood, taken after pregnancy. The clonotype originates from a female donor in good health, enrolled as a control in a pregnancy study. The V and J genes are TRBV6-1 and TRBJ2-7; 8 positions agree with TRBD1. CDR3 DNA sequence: TGTGCCAGCAACCCAGGGGGCCCCTACGAGCAGTACTTC. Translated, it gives CASNPGGPYEQYF.